This TCR beta chain stems from a study of Graves' ophthalmopathy and Graves' hyperthyroidism. There are many counts of this clonotype. Its antigen remains unidentified. Trimming removed 5 bases from V and 0 bases from J, with 17 bases in between. The CDR3 is made up of 17 amino acids. The germline V gene encodes CDR1 MNHEY and CDR2 SMNVEV (reference sequence). RNA served as the template for amplifying TCR beta CDR3 regions. First-round RT-PCR used HTBI primers; second-round multiplex PCR followed. TCRdb itself ran the multiplex PCR reads through MiXCR, one entry per CDR3 protein. This table holds some 390,000 distinct CDR3 sequences, around 16% found once. Other autoimmune diseases, uncontrolled infections, pregnancy or lactation led to the exclusion of patients. Study findings and constraints: In blood appeared most of the expanded thyroid clonotypes whose frequency exceeded 0.001.

The sample was peripheral blood. The genes are TRBV27 and TRBJ1-3; D ambiguous. The origin of this receptor is a woman between 18 and 30 years old with Graves' ophthalmopathy. The CDR3 here is CASSPLRKGSSGNTIYF. Written as DNA, the CDR3 is TGTGCCAGCAGTCCCCTGCGGAAAGGGAGCTCTGGAAACACCATATATTTT.